The rows below give T cell receptor beta chains drawn from one sample of a study of follicular helper T cells after annual influenza vaccination. Data came from immunoSEQ multiplex PCR; TCRdb stores just in-frame clones and leaves some out. This sample has 9,500 to 11,000 clones, with 70% to 85% found just once. The starting material was CXCR5- memory CD4+ T cells sorted from blood, obtained 6 weeks after influenza vaccination. Receptors were obtained from an adult who received the influenza vaccine. The CDR3 runs from the conserved cysteine through the conserved F or W. The D gene is left open where the match is weak. The size of a clone is reported for some rows only, either as once, few or many, or as a class for expanded clones.

>NA|TRBV2|TRBJ2-1|NA|13
TGTGCCAGCAGTGGGCAGGGGTACAATGAGCAGTTCTTC
CASSGQGYNEQFF
>once|TRBV28|TRBJ1-5|TRBD1|15
TGTGCCAGCAGTCCCAGGACAGGGGGCAATCAGCCCCAGCATTTT
CASSPRTGGNQPQHF
>NA|TRBV9|TRBJ2-2|NA|13
TGTGCCAGCAGCGTAATAGGGACCGGGGAGCTGTTTTTT
CASSVIGTGELFF
>NA|TRBV28|TRBJ2-7|TRBD2|16
TGTGCCAGCAGTTCCCCAAAGCGGGGCCCCTCCTACGAGCAGTACTTC
CASSSPKRGPSYEQYF
>few|TRBV29-1|TRBJ2-7|TRBD2|14
TGCAGCGCCGCGGGAGGCGGTGAGGCCTACGAGCAGTACTTC
CSAAGGGEAYEQYF
>NA|TRBV30|TRBJ2-4|TRBD2|14
TGTGCCTGGAGTATTAGCGGGGGCAAAAACATTCAGTACTTC
CAWSISGGKNIQYF
>once|TRBV15|TRBJ1-3|NA|14
TGTGCCACCAGCAGAGTTACTCCTGGAAACACCATATATTTT
CATSRVTPGNTIYF
>NA|TRBV20-1|TRBJ2-4|NA|11
TGCAGTGCCTTAGCCAAAAACATTCAGTACTTC
CSALAKNIQYF
>NA|TRBV11-2|TRBJ1-4|NA|15
TGTGCCAGCAGCCAAGTTGGGATCCGGGATGAAAAACTGTTTTTT
CASSQVGIRDEKLFF
>once|TRBV2|TRBJ2-7|NA|12
TGTGCCAGCACCCCGGGAGTCTACGAGCAGTACTTC
CASTPGVYEQYF
>NA|TRBV28|TRBJ2-4|NA|14
TGTGCCAGCACCCCCCCCGGGACCAAAAACATTCAGTACTTC
CASTPPGTKNIQYF
>NA|TRBV5-1|TRBJ2-3|NA|17
TGCGCCAGCAGCCCGAGTGGGGGCACACGCCGCACAGATACGCAGTATTTT
CASSPSGGTRRTDTQYF
>NA|TRBV27|TRBJ2-3|TRBD2|18
TGTGCCAGCAGTTTAGTCGTTGGGAGCGGGACCGAACAAGATACGCAGTATTTT
CASSLVVGSGTEQDTQYF
>NA|TRBV27|TRBJ2-3|NA|17
TGTGCCAGCAGTTTCCGTGGGGGAAAACTCGGCGCAGATACGCAGTATTTT
CASSFRGGKLGADTQYF
>NA|TRBV5-1|TRBJ2-1|TRBD2|15
TGCGCCAGCAGCTTGGTCCTAGCGGGATCCCATGAGCAGTTCTTC
CASSLVLAGSHEQFF
>NA|TRBV13|TRBJ2-1|NA|11
TGTGCCAGCAGCCGGGGAAATGAGCAGTTCTTC
CASSRGNEQFF
>NA|TRBV28|TRBJ2-7|TRBD2|16
TGTGCCAGCAGTTTGGGGGGGACTAGCGGATCCTACGAGCAGTACTTC
CASSLGGTSGSYEQYF
>NA|TRBV5-1|TRBJ1-1|TRBD1|15
TGCGCCAGCAGCAAAGGACAGGGAGGGAACACTGAAGCTTTCTTT
CASSKGQGGNTEAFF